This paragraph reports one T cell receptor (beta chain). Its antigen remains unidentified. Nothing much larger sits one base from this clone, and base qualities are not available. These data are taken from a study of blood T cell repertoires in COVID-19 (dated by TCRdb to 2018 to 2021). Some background on the complete study: Samples covering the acute and convalescent phases of COVID-19 were provided by collaborators in the United States, Italy and Spain. A freely available public database, intended as a resource for researchers studying the immune response to SARS-CoV-2, is where the repertoires were released. The material from the prospective study consisted of cDNA or gDNA derived from T cells, B-cell-depleted T cells, or PBMCs. Deeply sampled blood TCRbeta repertoires from subjects exposed to, actively infected with, or recovered from COVID-19 were included in the dataset. The samples were drawn from two sources: the first 160 participants of the ongoing ImmuneRACE study, and some 1,300 subjects contributed by 6 global collaborators. Sample metadata almost always included a de-identified subject ID, COVID-19 status, age in years and sex. Where available, HLA class I and class II types were obtained from metadata supplied by the sample provider rather than from assay-based typing. Study-wide findings and limitations: The amount of clinical and demographic metadata varied by source and participant and was provided uncurated.

TCRbeta CDR3 regions were amplified from genomic DNA using the immunoSEQ Assay, a bias-controlled multiplex PCR. In the source study's methods: The number of nucleated cells in each sample was estimated by amplification of reference gene primers within the assay. To quantify the absolute abundance of each unique TCRbeta CDR3 rearrangement, sequence reads were collapsed and filtered. For each sample, productive Simpson clonality was calculated by taking the square root of Simpson's diversity index across productive rearrangements. In its TCRdb copy, this immuneACCESS table keeps in-frame sequences only and misses some clones. Where compared with another copy, unresolved V genes explain less than half of these, and the others have no known cause. D and trimming come from the DNA, and the V and J calls and clone size come from that table. The sample profile shows about 31,000 clones; roughly 90% of them were found once. The ten largest clones take up 0.55% to 0.7% of the sample.

Collaborating institutions collected whole blood in K2EDTA tubes following their own protocols. For TCRbeta analysis, collaborators shipped samples as frozen whole blood, isolated PBMCs, or DNA extracted from either of those sample types. The sample comprised peripheral blood. This clonotype was obtained from a woman aged 40-49 years with active or convalescent COVID-19.

The DNA sequence is TGTGCCAGTAGTATAAAAGGGAGAGACACAGATACGCAGTATTTT. This is translated as CASSIKGRDTDTQYF. The chain couples TRBV19 to TRBJ2-3; D gene: possibly TRBD2, on 5 matching bases. The CDR3, from cysteine to phenylalanine, totals 15 residues. CDR3 DNA only is kept here, 45 bases in frame from base 1. Trimming removed 2 bases from V and 2 bases from J, leaving 11 bases between the germline ends. Taken from the germline V gene (reference sequence), the CDR1 and CDR2 loops are LNHDA and SQIVND. Supplemented by the reference TRBV19 and TRBJ2-3 proteins around the CDR3, the complete variable domain is DGGITQSPKYLFRKEGQNVTLSCEQNLNHDAMYWYRQDPGQGLRLIYYSQIVNDFQKGDIAEGYSVSREKKESFPLTVTSAQKNPTAFYLCASSIKGRDTDTQYFGPGTRLTVL.